The 15 T cell receptor beta chains below come from one sample, sequenced in a study of T cell responses to AZD1222 COVID-19 vaccine. Profiling relied on immunoSEQ multiplex PCR, and the TCRdb table lists in-frame clones only, not all of them. The table includes roughly 160,000 clones, 88% detected once. The sequencing here drew on peripheral blood, taken on day 0 of AZD1222 vaccination. Receptors were obtained from an adult in good health.

The J gene is TRBJ1-2, the V gene TRBV28, with no clear D. V was shortened by 6 bases and J by 4 bases, with 12 bases between the two germline ends. There are 13 residues in the CDR3. Germline V CDR1 and CDR2: MDHEN, SYDVKM. Written as DNA, the CDR3 is TGTGCCAGCAGAACCCCCTCCGGCTATGGCTACACCTTC. Its translation is CASRTPSGYGYTF.

J is TRBJ1-3 and V is TRBV10-3, with 8 bases that match TRBD1. The germline V gene has CDR1 ENHRY and CDR2 SYGVKD. The CDR3 is 15 residues long. Losses at the gene ends were 4 bases for V and 2 bases for J; bases not matched to a gene: 4. CDR3 region: CAISAGGAPGNTIYF. CDR3 DNA: TGTGCCATCAGTGCAGGGGGCGCCCCTGGAAACACCATATATTTT.

The chain joins TRBV28 to TRBJ1-5, with a tentative D call TRBD1 (6 bases). The V gene lost 1 base and the J gene lost 4 bases, with 11 bases spanning the gap. This CDR3 spans 15 amino acids. Germline V lookup: CDR1 MDHEN, CDR2 SYDVKM. The CDR3 is CASSLSTGRNQPQHF. In DNA, the CDR3 is TGTGCCAGCAGTTTATCGACAGGTAGAAATCAGCCCCAGCATTTT.

This sequence joins TRBV7-2 and TRBJ2-7; 8 bases are shared with TRBD1. J gave up 2 bases and V 2 bases, and 8 bases lay outside the gene matches. The germline V gene has CDR1 SGHTA and CDR2 FQGNSA. This CDR3 has 16 residues. The CDR3 region is CASSLKRDRRTYEQYF. CDR3 in DNA: TGTGCCAGCAGCTTAAAAAGGGACAGGAGAACCTACGAGCAGTACTTC. The full variable domain, completed using reference TRBV7-2 and TRBJ2-7, is GAGVSQSPSNKVTEKGKDVELRCDPISGHTALYWYRQSLGQGLEFLIYFQGNSAPDKSGLPSDRFSAERTGGSVSTLTIQRTQQEDSAVYLCASSLKRDRRTYEQYFGPGTRLTVT.

The J gene is TRBJ1-2, the V gene TRBV5-5; the match to TRBD1 covers 7 bases. The CDR3 totals 15 residues. J gave up 5 bases and V 3 bases, and 10 bases lay outside the gene matches. Per the germline V gene, CDR1 is SGHKS and CDR2 is YYEKEE (reference sequence). Here the CDR3 DNA reads TGTGCCAGCAGCTCCCGGGACAGCGAGGGGTATGGCTACACCTTC. This codes for CASSSRDSEGYGYTF.

This clone was detected a few times. The V call is TRBV5-5, the J call TRBJ1-1; 7 bases fit TRBD1. The CDR3 contains 16 residues. The germline V gene has CDR1 SGHKS and CDR2 YYEKEE (reference sequence). The V gene end was trimmed by 2 bases and the J gene end by 0 bases; junction bases not matched to a gene: 7. CDR3: CASSFQGGGMNTEAFF. CDR3 nucleotides: TGTGCCAGCAGCTTTCAGGGGGGAGGAATGAACACTGAAGCTTTCTTT.

The rearrangement uses TRBV4-1 and TRBJ1-5; D gene ambiguous. CDR1 is MGHRA and CDR2 is YSYEKL in the germline V gene. The CDR3 length is 15 residues. V was trimmed by 2 bases and J by 6 bases, leaving 14 bases between them. CDR3 amino acids: CASSQPGLGLQPQHF. For the CDR3, the DNA is TGCGCCAGCAGCCAACCCGGACTCGGTCTTCAGCCCCAGCATTTT.

This clone was seen only once. This chain links TRBV29-1 with TRBJ1-2, with TRBD1 as a possible D gene (6 bases). Per germline, CDR1 SQVTM and CDR2 ANQGSEA. The V end lost 6 bases, the J end lost 4 bases, and 12 bases lay between the germline ends. The CDR3 runs 12 residues. The CDR3 DNA sequence: TGCAGCGTCTCCGGGACACCCTATGGCTACACCTTC. This sequence encodes CSVSGTPYGYTF.

This clone is a singleton in its sample. V gene TRBV27 combines with J gene TRBJ2-3; no clear D. Germline-derived CDR1 and CDR2 are MNHEY and SMNVEV (reference sequence). This CDR3 contains 13 residues. V lost 5 bases and J lost 0, with 6 bases in between. For the CDR3, the DNA is TGTGCCAGCAGTCCAGACAGCACAGATACGCAGTATTTT. This codes for CASSPDSTDTQYF.

The rearrangement links TRBV5-4 to TRBJ1-1; D not resolved. Germline loops: CDR1 SGHNT, CDR2 YYREEE (reference sequence). V was trimmed by 2 bases and J by 5 bases, leaving 13 bases between them. The CDR3 has 14 residues. As DNA, the CDR3 is TGTGCCAGCAGCTTTCAGGACCCTGGAACTGAAGCTTTCTTT. The encoded protein is CASSFQDPGTEAFF.

CDR3 bases: TGTGCCAGCAGTGGGGGGACAGGGGCTAATGAAAAACTGTTTTTT. It translates to CASSGGTGANEKLFF. This chain joins TRBV28 and TRBJ1-4; 10 nucleotides align to TRBD1. The CDR3 is made up of 15 amino acids. The V and J ends lost 5 bases and 3 bases, in that order; junction bases with no gene match: 3. CDR1 and CDR2 from the germline V gene are MDHEN and SYDVKM.

The chain combines TRBV27 with TRBJ2-1, with 14 positions matching TRBD2. Germline V gene sequence: CDR1 MNHEY, CDR2 SMNVEV (reference sequence). Trimming took 3 bases from V and 8 from J; bases not matched to a gene: 3. There are 15 residues in the CDR3. The CDR3 here is CASSLTSGGVDEQFF. In DNA, the CDR3 is TGTGCCAGCAGTTTGACTAGCGGGGGGGTGGATGAGCAGTTCTTC.

This chain uses TRBV6-4 with TRBJ2-3, with D maybe TRBD1 (6 bases). The CDR3 runs to 17 residues. V gave up 3 bases and J gave up 7 bases, with 23 bases separating them. Germline V gene data show CDR1 as MRHNA and CDR2 as SNTAGT. This chain's CDR3 is CASSEMVGAGSANTQYF. CDR3 bases: TGTGCCAGCAGTGAAATGGTGGGGGCCGGTTCCGCCAATACGCAGTATTTT.

The gene calls are TRBV4-2 and TRBJ2-3; 14 bases align to TRBD2. The germline V gene has CDR1 LGHNA and CDR2 YNFKEQ. The J segment lost 3 bases and the V segment lost 4 bases, leaving 6 bases of the junction unmatched. CDR3 size: 17 residues. In DNA, the CDR3 is TGTGCCAGCAGCCCGGGACTAGCGGGGGCTCGTACAGATACGCAGTATTTT. Residues: CASSPGLAGARTDTQYF.

V and J are TRBV11-2 and TRBJ2-5; D not certain. The CDR3 extends over 16 amino acids. Germline loops: CDR1 SGHAT, CDR2 FQNNGV. V was shortened by 4 bases and J by 1 base, with 16 bases between the two germline ends. The CDR3 region has the DNA TGTGCCAGCAGCTCTCCACCCCGGGCCTTCCAAGAGACCCAGTACTTC. Translating gives CASSSPPRAFQETQYF.